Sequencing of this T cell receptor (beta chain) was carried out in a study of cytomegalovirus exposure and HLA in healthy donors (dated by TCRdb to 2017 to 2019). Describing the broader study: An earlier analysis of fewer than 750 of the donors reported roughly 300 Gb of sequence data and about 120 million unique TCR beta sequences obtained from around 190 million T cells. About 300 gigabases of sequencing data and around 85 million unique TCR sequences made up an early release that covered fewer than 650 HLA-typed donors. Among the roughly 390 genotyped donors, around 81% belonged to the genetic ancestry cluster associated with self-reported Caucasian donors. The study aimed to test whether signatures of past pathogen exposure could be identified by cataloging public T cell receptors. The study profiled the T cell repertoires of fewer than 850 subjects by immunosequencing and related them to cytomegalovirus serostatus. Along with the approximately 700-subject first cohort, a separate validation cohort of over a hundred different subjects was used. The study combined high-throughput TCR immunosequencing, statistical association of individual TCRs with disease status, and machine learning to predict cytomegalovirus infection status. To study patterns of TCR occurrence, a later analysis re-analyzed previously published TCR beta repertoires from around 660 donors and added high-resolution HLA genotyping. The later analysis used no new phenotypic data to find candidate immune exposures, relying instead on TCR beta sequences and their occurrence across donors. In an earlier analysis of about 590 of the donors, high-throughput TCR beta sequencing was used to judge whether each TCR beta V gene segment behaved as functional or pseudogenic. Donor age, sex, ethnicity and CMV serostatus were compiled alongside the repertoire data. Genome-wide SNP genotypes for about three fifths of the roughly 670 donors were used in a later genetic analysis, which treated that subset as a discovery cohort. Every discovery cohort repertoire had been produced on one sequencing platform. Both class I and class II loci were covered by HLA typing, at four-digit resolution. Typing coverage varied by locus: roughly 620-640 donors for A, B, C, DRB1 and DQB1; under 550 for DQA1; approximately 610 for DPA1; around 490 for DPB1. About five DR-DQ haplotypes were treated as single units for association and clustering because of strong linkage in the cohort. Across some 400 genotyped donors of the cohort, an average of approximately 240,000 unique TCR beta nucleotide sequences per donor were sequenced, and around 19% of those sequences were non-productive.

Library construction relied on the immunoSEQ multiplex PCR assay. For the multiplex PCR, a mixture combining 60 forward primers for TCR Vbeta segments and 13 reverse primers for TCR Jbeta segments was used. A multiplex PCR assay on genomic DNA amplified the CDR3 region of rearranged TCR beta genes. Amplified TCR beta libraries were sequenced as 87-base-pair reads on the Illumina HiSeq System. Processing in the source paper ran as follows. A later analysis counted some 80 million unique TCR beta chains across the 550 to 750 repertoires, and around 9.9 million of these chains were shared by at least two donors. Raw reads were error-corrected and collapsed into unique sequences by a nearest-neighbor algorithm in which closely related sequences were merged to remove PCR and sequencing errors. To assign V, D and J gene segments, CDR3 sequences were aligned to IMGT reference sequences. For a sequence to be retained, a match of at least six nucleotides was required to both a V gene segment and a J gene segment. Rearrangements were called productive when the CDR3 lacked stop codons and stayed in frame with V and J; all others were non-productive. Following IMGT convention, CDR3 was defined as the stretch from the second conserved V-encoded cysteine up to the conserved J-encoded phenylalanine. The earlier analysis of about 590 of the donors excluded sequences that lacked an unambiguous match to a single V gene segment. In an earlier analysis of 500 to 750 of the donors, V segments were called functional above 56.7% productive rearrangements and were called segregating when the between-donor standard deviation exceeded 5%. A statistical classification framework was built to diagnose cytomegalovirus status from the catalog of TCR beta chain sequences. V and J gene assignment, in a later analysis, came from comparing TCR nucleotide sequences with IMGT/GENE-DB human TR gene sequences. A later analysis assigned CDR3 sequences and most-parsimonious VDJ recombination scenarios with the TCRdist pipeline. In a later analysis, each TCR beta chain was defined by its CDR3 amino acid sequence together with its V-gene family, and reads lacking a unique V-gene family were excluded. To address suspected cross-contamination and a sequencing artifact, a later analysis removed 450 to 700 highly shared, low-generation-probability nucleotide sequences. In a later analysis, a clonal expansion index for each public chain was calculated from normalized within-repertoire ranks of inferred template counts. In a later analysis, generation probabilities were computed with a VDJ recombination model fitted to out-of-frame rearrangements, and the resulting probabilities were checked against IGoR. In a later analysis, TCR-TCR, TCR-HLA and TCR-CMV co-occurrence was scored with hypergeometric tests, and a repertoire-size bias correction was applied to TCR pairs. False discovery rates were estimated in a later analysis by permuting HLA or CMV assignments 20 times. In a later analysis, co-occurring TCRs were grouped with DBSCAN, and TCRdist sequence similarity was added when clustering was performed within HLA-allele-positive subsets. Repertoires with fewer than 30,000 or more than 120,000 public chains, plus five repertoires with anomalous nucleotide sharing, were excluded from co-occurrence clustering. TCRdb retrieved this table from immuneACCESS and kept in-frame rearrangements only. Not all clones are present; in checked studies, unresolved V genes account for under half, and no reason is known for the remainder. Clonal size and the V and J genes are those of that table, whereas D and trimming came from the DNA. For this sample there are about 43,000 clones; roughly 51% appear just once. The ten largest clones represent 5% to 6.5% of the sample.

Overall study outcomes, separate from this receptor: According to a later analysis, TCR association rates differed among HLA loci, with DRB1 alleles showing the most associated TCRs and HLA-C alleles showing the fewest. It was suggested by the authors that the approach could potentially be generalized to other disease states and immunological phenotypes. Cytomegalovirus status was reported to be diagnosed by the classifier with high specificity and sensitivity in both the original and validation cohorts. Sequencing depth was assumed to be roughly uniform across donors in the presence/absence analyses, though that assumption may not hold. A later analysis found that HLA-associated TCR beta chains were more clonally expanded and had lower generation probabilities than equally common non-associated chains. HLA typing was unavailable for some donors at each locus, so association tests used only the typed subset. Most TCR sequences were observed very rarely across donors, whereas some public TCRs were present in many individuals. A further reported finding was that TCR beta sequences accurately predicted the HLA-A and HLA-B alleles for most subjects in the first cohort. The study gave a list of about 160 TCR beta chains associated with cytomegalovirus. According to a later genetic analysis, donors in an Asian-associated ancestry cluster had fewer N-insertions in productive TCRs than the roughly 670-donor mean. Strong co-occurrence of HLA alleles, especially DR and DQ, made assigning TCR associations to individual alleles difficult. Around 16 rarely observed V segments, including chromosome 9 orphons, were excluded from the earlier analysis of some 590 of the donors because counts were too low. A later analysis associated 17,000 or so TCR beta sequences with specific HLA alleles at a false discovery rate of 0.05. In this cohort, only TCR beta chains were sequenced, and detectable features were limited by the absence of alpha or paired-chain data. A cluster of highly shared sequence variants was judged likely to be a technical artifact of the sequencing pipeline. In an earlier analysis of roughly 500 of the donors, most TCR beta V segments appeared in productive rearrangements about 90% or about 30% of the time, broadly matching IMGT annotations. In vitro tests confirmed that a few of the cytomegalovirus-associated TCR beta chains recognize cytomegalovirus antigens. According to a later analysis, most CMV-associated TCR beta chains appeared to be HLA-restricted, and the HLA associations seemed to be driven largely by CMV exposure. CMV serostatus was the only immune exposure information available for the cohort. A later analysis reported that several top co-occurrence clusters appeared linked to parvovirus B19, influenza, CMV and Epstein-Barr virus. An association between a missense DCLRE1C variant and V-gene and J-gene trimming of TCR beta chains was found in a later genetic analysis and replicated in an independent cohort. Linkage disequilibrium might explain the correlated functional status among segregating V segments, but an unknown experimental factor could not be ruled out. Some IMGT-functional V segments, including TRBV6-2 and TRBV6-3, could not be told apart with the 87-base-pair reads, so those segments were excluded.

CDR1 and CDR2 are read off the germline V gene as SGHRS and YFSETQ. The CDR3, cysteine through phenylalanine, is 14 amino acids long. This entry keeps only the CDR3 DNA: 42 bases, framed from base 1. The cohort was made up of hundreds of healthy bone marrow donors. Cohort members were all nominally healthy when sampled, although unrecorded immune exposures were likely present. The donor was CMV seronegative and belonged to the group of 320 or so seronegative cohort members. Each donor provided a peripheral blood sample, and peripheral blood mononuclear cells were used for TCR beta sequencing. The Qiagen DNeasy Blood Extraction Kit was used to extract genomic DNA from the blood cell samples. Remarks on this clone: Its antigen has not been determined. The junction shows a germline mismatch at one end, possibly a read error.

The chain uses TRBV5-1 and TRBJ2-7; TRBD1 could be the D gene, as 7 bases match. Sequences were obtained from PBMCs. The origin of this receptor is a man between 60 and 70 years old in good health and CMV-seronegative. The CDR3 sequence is CASGLGRGAYEQYF. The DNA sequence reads TGCGCCAGCGGCTTGGGCAGGGGGGCCTACGAGCAGTACTTC.